A single sample gave rise to the 22 T cell receptor beta chains below, sequenced in a study of human T cells and chemical hapten exposure. MiXCR was run by TCRdb on the RACE reads, yielding one entry per CDR3 protein. The sample yields 75,000 to 90,000 distinct CDR3 sequences, 10% to 13% seen once. Time point specified: patch test 1, 2 weeks after DPC sensitization. Specified treatment: therapeutic diphenylcyclopropenone sensitization with weekly scalp DPC. Sample: whole blood, taken in connection with sensitization to the hapten diphenylcyclopropenone (DPC). The receptors here all came from a woman aged 45-65 years with alopecia areata. Some clones in this sample may be carry-over from other donors' samples.

This clonotype appeared many times. V and J are TRBV6-6 and TRBJ2-1; 10 nucleotides line up with TRBD1. Germline CDR1 is MNHNY and CDR2 is SVGAGI (reference sequence). The ends lost 0 bases at V and 8 bases at J; junction bases unmatched: 1. The CDR3 consists of 14 residues. CDR3: CASSYSDRGDEQFF. The CDR3 nucleotides are TGTGCCAGCAGTTACTCGGACAGGGGGGATGAGCAGTTCTTC.

This clonotype was recorded a few times. This chain uses TRBV12-3 or TRBV12-4 with TRBJ1-6; TRBD1 is a possible D gene (5 bases). CDR3 length: 15 residues. Between the trimmed V and J ends, which lost 1 base and 7 bases, there was a span of 11 bases. The CDR3 here is CASSLGGSGNSPLHF. CDR3 in DNA: TGTGCCAGCAGTTTAGGGGGCAGTGGCAATTCACCCCTCCACTTT.

This clonotype was observed at least ten times. The chain carries TRBV5-4 and TRBJ1-3; 7 nucleotides align to TRBD1. J was trimmed by 0 bases and V by 4 bases; bases with no gene match: 7. Germline values: CDR1 SGHNT, CDR2 YYREEE (reference sequence). The CDR3 length is 16 residues. For the CDR3, the DNA is TGTGCCAGCAGCCCTGGACAGGTCCGCTCTGGAAACACCATATATTTT. The encoded protein is CASSPGQVRSGNTIYF.

This chain links TRBV6-6 with TRBJ1-1, with D tentatively TRBD1 (6 bases). The germline V and J ends were trimmed by 6 bases and 7 bases, with 15 bases remaining between them. Per germline, CDR1 MNHNY and CDR2 SVGAGI (reference sequence). The CDR3 totals 13 residues. The CDR3 loop reads CASRYGQFSEAFF. In nucleotides, the CDR3 is TGTGCCAGCAGATACGGACAGTTTAGTGAAGCTTTCTTT.

The table lists this clonotype with many counts. The chain joins TRBV7-2 to TRBJ2-3; D gene uncertain. V gave up 1 base and J gave up 4 bases, with 6 bases separating them. The germline V gene has CDR1 SGHTA and CDR2 FQGNSA. This CDR3 contains 13 residues. CDR3 DNA: TGTGCCAGCAGCTTAGTGATTTCAGATACGCAGTATTTT. It specifies CASSLVISDTQYF.

This clonotype was seen many times. V and J are TRBV7-3 and TRBJ2-3; 9 bases are shared with TRBD2. The CDR3 runs to 14 residues. The germline V gene has CDR1 SGHTA and CDR2 FQGTGA. J gave up 4 bases and V 6 bases, and 5 bases lay outside the gene matches. The DNA of the CDR3 is TGTGCCAGCAGTCGACTAGCGGTATCAGATACGCAGTATTTT. It translates to CASSRLAVSDTQYF.

The chain is built from TRBV28 and TRBJ2-7; 8 bases match TRBD2. The CDR3 is 11 amino acids. Germline CDR1 reads MDHEN; CDR2 reads SYDVKM. Trimming removed 10 bases from V and 3 bases from J; junction bases left unmatched: 2. The CDR3 sequence: CATGGVYEQYF. DNA for the CDR3: TGTGCCACCGGGGGGGTCTACGAGCAGTACTTC.

The J gene is TRBJ2-5, the V gene TRBV9; 10 positions agree with TRBD2. The V gene end was trimmed by 0 bases and the J gene end by 2 bases; junction bases not matched to a gene: 1. Germline V gene data show CDR1 as SGDLS and CDR2 as YYNGEE. The CDR3 is 15 amino acids. The CDR3 DNA follows: TGTGCCAGCAGCGTAGGGACTAGCGGTCAAGAGACCCAGTACTTC. It translates to CASSVGTSGQETQYF.

The chain uses TRBV7-8 and TRBJ2-3; D is possibly TRBD1 or TRBD2 (5 bases each). Trimming cost V 5 bases and J 1 base, with 25 bases left between them. CDR3 size: 19 residues. Germline CDR1 SGHVS, CDR2 FQNEAQ. As DNA, the CDR3 is TGTGCCAGCAGCCCAACCCGTTGGCCAGGGAGCTTGGGCACAGATACGCAGTATTTT. Translation gives CASSPTRWPGSLGTDTQYF.

This clonotype came up many times. The CDR3 loop is CASIRGSGYGYTF. The DNA of the CDR3 is TGTGCCAGCATACGGGGGTCAGGTTATGGCTACACCTTC. The chain combines TRBV12-3 or TRBV12-4 with TRBJ1-2, with D maybe TRBD1 (5 bases). The CDR3 extends over 13 amino acids. V gave up 7 bases and J gave up 5 bases, with 14 bases separating them.

This clonotype was counted only a few times. The chain carries TRBV20-1 and TRBJ1-1; D gene ambiguous. The CDR3 length is 18 residues. Germline V gene lookup returns CDR1 DFQATT and CDR2 SNEGSKA (reference sequence). Trimming shortened V by 1 base and J by 5 bases, and 26 bases separated the two germline ends. The CDR3 sequence is CSARGEGRISRVQTEAFF. The CDR3 DNA is TGCAGTGCTAGAGGCGAGGGTCGTATCTCTAGGGTTCAGACTGAAGCTTTCTTT.

The genes are TRBV7-8 and TRBJ2-6; D ambiguous. The CDR3 spans 17 residues. Germline V lookup: CDR1 SGHVS, CDR2 FQNEAQ. The V end lost 0 bases, the J end lost 6 bases, and 15 bases lay between the germline ends. The CDR3 DNA is TGTGCCAGCAGCTTAGCGAACACTGTCCATAAGGCCAACGTCCTGACTTTC. It encodes CASSLANTVHKANVLTF.

This clonotype was counted between two and nine times. The V gene is TRBV3-1, the J gene TRBJ1-3; D is undetermined. This CDR3 spans 16 amino acids. CDR1 and CDR2 from the germline V gene are LGHDT and YNNKEL (reference sequence). Trimming pared 1 base from V and 0 bases from J, leaving 10 bases between. CDR3 in amino acids: CASSQVGGSSGNTIYF. In DNA form, the CDR3 reads TGTGCCAGCAGCCAAGTTGGCGGGAGCTCTGGAAACACCATATATTTT.

Ten or more counts support this clonotype. The rearrangement joins TRBV12-3 or TRBV12-4 to TRBJ2-3; D unresolved. The CDR3 covers 12 residues. Trimming removed 5 bases at V and 3 bases at J, with 6 bases between. The CDR3 here is CASSPGTDTQYF. CDR3 sequence (DNA): TGTGCCAGCAGTCCCGGGACAGATACGCAGTATTTT.

The chain joins TRBV7-8 to TRBJ1-3; no firm D call. Per the germline V gene, CDR1 is SGHVS and CDR2 is FQNEAQ. Trimming removed 0 bases from V and 0 bases from J, with 9 bases in between. The CDR3 covers 16 residues. CDR3 in amino acids: CASSLAIRHSGNTIYF. The CDR3 bases are TGTGCCAGCAGCTTAGCGATCAGGCACTCTGGAAACACCATATATTTT. Complete variable domain (other parts from reference TRBV7-8 and TRBJ1-3): GAGVSQSPRYKVAKRGQDVALRCDPISGHVSLFWYQQALGQGPEFLTYFQNEAQLDKSGLPSDRFFAERPEGSVSTLKIQRTQQEDSAVYLCASSLAIRHSGNTIYFGEGSWLTVV.

The CDR3 DNA sequence: TGTGCCAGCAGCGCACATGTAGGCATGAACACTGAAGCTTTCTTT. Translation gives CASSAHVGMNTEAFF. The chain uses TRBV7-2 and TRBJ1-1; unclear D gene. CDR1 is SGHTA, CDR2 FQGNSA, per germline. This CDR3 is 15 amino acids long. V shed 5 bases and J shed 0 bases, with 13 bases lying between them.

This rearrangement joins TRBV12-3 or TRBV12-4 to TRBJ1-4, with 11 nucleotides matching TRBD1. The J segment lost 8 bases and the V segment lost 4 bases, leaving 3 bases of the junction unmatched. The CDR3 consists of 14 residues. CDR3 DNA sequence: TGTGCCAGCAGTTCCAGGGACAGGGGGGAAAAACTGTTTTTT. It yields the protein CASSSRDRGEKLFF.

This chain links TRBV29-1 with TRBJ2-7; D unclear. Germline V gives CDR1 SQVTM, CDR2 ANQGSEA. Trimming removed 6 bases at V and 0 bases at J, with 9 bases between. The length of the CDR3 is 12 residues. DNA of the CDR3: TGCAGCGTGGTACAGAGCTCCTACGAGCAGTACTTC. The encoded protein is CSVVQSSYEQYF.

This clonotype was observed at least ten times. V usage is TRBV18 and J usage is TRBJ1-3; 7 nucleotides line up with TRBD1. The CDR3 extends over 17 amino acids. V was clipped by 3 bases and J by 0 bases; unmatched bases: 8. CDR1 is KGHSH, CDR2 LQKENI, per germline. CDR3 DNA: TGTGCCAGCTCACCTCTCGGGACAGCGAGCTCTGGAAACACCATATATTTT. It is translated as CASSPLGTASSGNTIYF.

The gene calls are TRBV13 and TRBJ1-5, with 7 positions matching TRBD1. Germline values: CDR1 PRHDT, CDR2 FYEKMQ (reference sequence). The V and J ends lost 5 bases and 4 bases, in that order; junction bases with no gene match: 14. The CDR3 is made up of 17 amino acids. This chain's CDR3 is CASSSSRGQRFNQPQHF. In nucleotides, the CDR3 is TGTGCCAGCAGCAGTAGCAGGGGACAGAGGTTTAATCAGCCCCAGCATTTT.

This clonotype was picked up a small number of times. The rearrangement joins TRBV27 to TRBJ1-2, with 7 bases that match TRBD1. Unmatched junction bases numbered 5, after V lost 6 bases and J lost 4 bases. This CDR3 is 13 amino acids long. Germline CDR1 and CDR2: MNHEY and SMNVEV (reference sequence). The chain's CDR3 is CASRGQAVYGYTF. The CDR3 DNA sequence: TGTGCCAGCAGAGGACAGGCGGTCTATGGCTACACCTTC.

The V and J genes are TRBV5-4 and TRBJ2-7; D perhaps matches TRBD2 (6 bases). The germline V gene has CDR1 SGHNT and CDR2 YYREEE (reference sequence). V was cut by 4 bases and J by 3 bases, with 17 bases left in between. There are 15 residues in the CDR3. The CDR3 region has the DNA TGTGCCAGCAGCCCCCAGGAGGGGACTTTCTACGAGCAGTACTTC. It translates to CASSPQEGTFYEQYF.